This record looks at one TCR beta chain sequence and its context. This clonotype was observed at least ten times. Its specific antigen is unknown. No base quality information exists; no much larger clone differs at one position. The sample belongs to a study of T cells in Graves' hyperthyroidism and ophthalmopathy (dated by TCRdb to between 2018 and 2021). About the investigation overall: Peripheral blood samples were taken at initial diagnosis, before any treatment was given. TCR V-J signatures able to tell the groups apart were searched for in a discovery cohort of 90 to 100 patients, of whom over 40 had Graves' ophthalmopathy and around 58 had stable Graves' hyperthyroidism. Prospective prediction of ophthalmopathy was tested in an independent validation cohort consisting of about 19 hyperthyroidism patients and around 16 patients who later progressed to ophthalmopathy. The approximately 95 discovery patients were divided at random into training and test sets in a 7:3 ratio. The study also compared thyroid tissue and blood T-cell repertoires from a handful of Graves' hyperthyroidism patients. After blood sampling, hyperthyroidism patients were treated with methimazole at a starting dose of 30 mg daily, and ophthalmopathy patients were treated with high-dose intravenous methylprednisolone. The paper reports TCR Vbeta CDR3 sequencing of roughly 140 peripheral blood samples: over 40 ophthalmopathy, around 80 hyperthyroidism and 17 progressor patients. The full study reports these points: Sample size was not statistically predetermined, and blinding of investigators to group allocation was not performed. During validation, the model predicted progression to ophthalmopathy a median of approximately 6.5 months ahead of onset, with around 65% sensitivity and 72% to 80% specificity. A model built on a 13 V-J signature distinguished ophthalmopathy from stable hyperthyroidism, reaching 87.88% sensitivity and 81.08% specificity in cross-validation and 80%/75% in testing. Most expanded thyroid clonotypes (frequency above 0.001) were also found in blood, which suggests that blood repertoires may mirror thyroid immune responses.

As encoded in the germline V gene, CDR1 is MDHEN while CDR2 is SYDVKM. The germline ends are 6 bases apart after V is trimmed by 4 bases and J by 2 bases. From cysteine to phenylalanine, the CDR3 is 12 amino acids long. CDR3 DNA only is kept here, 36 bases in frame from base 1. TCR beta CDR3 regions were amplified from RNA transcripts. For the first round of RT-PCR on the TCR CDR3, the HTBI primer set was used together with the Qiagen OneStep RT-PCR kit. Libraries were constructed in a second round of multiplex PCR, after which size selection and purification were performed. Libraries were sequenced paired-end with 100 bp reads on an Illumina HiSeq2000. As for how the authors treated the data: SOAPnuke was used to process the raw data, throwing out any read that contained adapters or uncalled bases, had a mean Phred below 15, or lacked an exact constant-primer or identifier match. COPE v1.2.5 was used to merge high-quality paired reads, and clonotypes were defined as unique nucleotide sequences. Clonotypes were aligned to IMGT TRBV, TRBD and TRBJ reference segments using MiTCR v1.1. The analysis included only V-J combinations with a frequency above 0.0001, which together covered 99% to 99.2% of the repertoires. The TCS score was defined as the ratio of F50 (clonal expansion) to E x V (chaos), calculated using BLOSUM62-based TCRdist between CDR3 peptides within each V-J. Welch's t-statistics and random forest reduced fewer than 550 V-J features to 13, which were used in a naive Bayes classifier (R e1071). TCRdb reprocessing: public reads trimmed at Q25 with fastp, clones called with MiXCR, in-frame beta chains kept. Every distinct CDR3 protein forms one entry, paired with its most common genes and DNA. It is TCRdb's table, rather than the study itself, that gives the V and J calls and clone size. Present in this sample are approximately 620,000 distinct CDR3 sequences, approximately 15% of which were seen just once. In total, the top ten clones hold less than 3.5% of the sample.

Ophthalmopathy patients had moderately to severely active disease, Clinical Activity Score of at least 3, NOSPECS grade of at least 4, and duration under 3 months. Patients with uncontrolled infections, other autoimmune diseases, pregnancy or lactation were excluded. Diagnoses relied on clinical symptoms, serum thyroxine and TRAb, thyroid ultrasound and orbital computed tomography. PBMCs were separated from roughly 9.6 ml of fresh peripheral blood using Ficoll-Paque density gradient centrifugation. Trizol reagent was used to extract total RNA, and RNA quality was then checked on an Agilent 2100 Bioanalyzer.

This chain is built from TRBV28 and TRBJ2-7, with the D gene too uncertain to name. This receptor was taken from a woman between 40 and 55 years old with Graves' ophthalmopathy. Sequenced sample: blood. The CDR3 amino acid sequence is: CASSSEPYEQYF. The DNA is TGTGCCAGCAGTTCTGAACCCTACGAGCAGTACTTC.